These 25 T cell receptor beta chains were all obtained from the same sample, sequenced in a study of cytomegalovirus exposure and HLA in healthy donors. 60 Vbeta and 13 Jbeta primers were used in PCR. Only in-frame clones appear in the TCRdb table, and some are missing; sequencing was by immunoSEQ multiplex PCR. The sample has under 250,000 clones; around 76% are singletons. Sequencing used PBMCs. The receptors stem from a man between 18 and 29 years old in good health and CMV-seronegative.

The rearrangement joins TRBV6-5 to TRBJ2-7, with D possibly TRBD1 on 6 matching bases. V lost 6 bases to trimming and J lost 5 bases, with 14 bases between them. Germline CDR1 MNHEY, CDR2 SVGAGI. The CDR3 sequence is 13 residues long. The CDR3 bases are TGTGCCAGCAGCTCGACAGGCTTGGACGAGCAGTACTTC. As protein: CASSSTGLDEQYF.

The rearrangement links TRBV2 to TRBJ2-5, with 7 bases aligning to TRBD2. TRBJ2-7 matches the DNA end more closely, so the J call is doubtful. This CDR3 spans 15 amino acids. CDR1 is SNHLY and CDR2 is FYNNEI in the germline V gene. CDR3 sequence: CASSLGLAVLYEQYF. The CDR3 DNA is TGTGCCAGCAGCCTGGGGCTAGCGGTCCTATACGAGCAGTACTTC.

The chain recombines TRBV2 with TRBJ2-1; 10 bases align to TRBD1. After removal of 8 bases from V and 1 base from J, the junction contained 11 bases not matched to a gene. Germline V CDR1 and CDR2: SNHLY, FYNNEI. The CDR3 is 17 residues long. The CDR3 coding sequence is TGTGCCAGCGAGGGACAGGGGAGAATCGGATCCTACAATGAGCAGTTCTTC. Translated, it gives CASEGQGRIGSYNEQFF.

This clone was counted a single time. This chain's CDR3 is CASSLVSGTGWYEQYF. The CDR3 nucleotides read TGTGCCAGCAGCTTAGTTTCCGGGACAGGGTGGTACGAGCAGTACTTC. The chain uses TRBV11-2 and TRBJ2-7; 9 bases are a match to TRBD1. The CDR3 is 16 amino acids. Losses at the gene ends were 1 base for V and 4 bases for J; bases not matched to a gene: 8. Germline lookup yields CDR1 SGHAT and CDR2 FQNNGV.

This sequence joins TRBV27 and TRBJ2-3; no clear D. CDR3 length equals 14 residues. The V and J ends lost 6 bases and 0 bases respectively, with 10 bases between them. Germline V CDR1 and CDR2: MNHEY, SMNVEV (reference sequence). CDR3 sequence (DNA): TGTGCCAGCAGATCAAGACAAAGCACAGATACGCAGTATTTT. This sequence encodes CASRSRQSTDTQYF.

J is TRBJ1-1 and V is TRBV5-1, with a tentative D call TRBD1 (5 bases). Germline values: CDR1 SGHRS, CDR2 YFSETQ. The V end lost 4 bases, the J end lost 5 bases, and 21 bases lay between the germline ends. This CDR3 contains 16 residues. CDR3 DNA sequence: TGCGCCAGCAGCGCCCAAGGAGGGGATGGTAGAACTGAAGCTTTCTTT. This encodes CASSAQGGDGRTEAFF.

The CDR3 sequence: CASSFQGQGWDTIYF. The CDR3 DNA reads TGTGCCAGCAGCTTCCAGGGACAGGGTTGGGACACCATATATTTT. V usage is TRBV7-2 and J usage is TRBJ1-3; 9 positions match TRBD1. The V gene end was trimmed by 3 bases and the J gene end by 8 bases; junction bases not matched to a gene: 8. The CDR3 length is 15 residues. The germline gives CDR1 SGHTA, CDR2 FQGNSA.

V usage is TRBV6-5 and J usage is TRBJ1-6; D perhaps matches TRBD1 (6 bases). This CDR3 is built from 14 residues. Trimming cost V 4 bases and J 11 bases, with 15 bases left between them. Per germline, CDR1 MNHEY and CDR2 SVGAGI. Written as DNA, the CDR3 is TGTGCCAGCAGTTTACAGGGAGTGGTAACACCCCTCCACTTT. Translated: CASSLQGVVTPLHF.

The J gene is TRBJ2-7, the V gene TRBV6-5; TRBD1 might be the D (6 bases). Trimming removed 0 bases at V and 0 bases at J, with 9 bases between. This CDR3 comprises 15 residues. Per germline, CDR1 MNHEY and CDR2 SVGAGI. CDR3 in amino acids: CASSYSRDNSYEQYF. The DNA for the CDR3 is TGTGCCAGCAGTTACTCTCGGGACAACTCCTACGAGCAGTACTTC.

J is TRBJ2-3 and V is TRBV19, with 7 bases aligning to TRBD2. The ends lost 3 bases at V and 3 bases at J; junction bases unmatched: 0. The CDR3 extends over 13 amino acids. Per germline, CDR1 LNHDA and CDR2 SQIVND (reference sequence). The CDR3, as DNA: TGTGCCAGTAGTATCGGGGGGACAGATACGCAGTATTTT. Translation: CASSIGGTDTQYF.

The rearrangement links TRBV27 to TRBJ2-7; 7 bases agree with TRBD1. CDR3 length: 14 residues. Germline V lookup: CDR1 MNHEY, CDR2 SMNVEV (reference sequence). V was clipped by 3 bases and J by 4 bases; unmatched bases: 6. CDR3: CASSFRGTAYEQYF. The CDR3 DNA sequence: TGTGCCAGCAGTTTTAGGGGGACAGCGTACGAGCAGTACTTC.

This clone was counted only a few times. The chain is built from TRBV6-1 and TRBJ2-3; possibly TRBD1 for D (6 bases). The germline V and J ends were trimmed by 5 bases and 6 bases, with 6 bases remaining between them. CDR3 length: 11 residues. The germline V gene encodes CDR1 MNHNS and CDR2 SASEGT. CDR3 sequence reads: CASSQGDTQYF. The CDR3, as DNA: TGTGCCAGCAGTCAGGGGGATACGCAGTATTTT.

Here the CDR3 DNA reads TGTGCCAGCAGCGACAGTCGCAATCAGCCCCAGCATTTT. Protein sequence: CASSDSRNQPQHF. J is TRBJ1-5 and V is TRBV6-1, with TRBD1 as a possible D gene (5 bases). Germline assignment: CDR1 MNHNS and CDR2 SASEGT. This CDR3 comprises 13 residues. The V and J ends lost 6 bases and 2 bases respectively, with 8 bases between them.

This rearrangement joins TRBV6-5 to TRBJ2-7; TRBD1 aligns across 7 bases. With V trimmed by 0 bases and J by 2 bases, 4 bases remained unmatched. Germline V gene sequence: CDR1 MNHEY, CDR2 SVGAGI. The CDR3 runs 15 residues. The chain's CDR3 is CASSYSRQGAYEQYF. The CDR3 nucleotides read TGTGCCAGCAGTTACTCGCGACAGGGAGCCTACGAGCAGTACTTC.

The rearrangement links TRBV19 to TRBJ1-3; 7 positions agree with TRBD1. Looked up from germline, CDR1 is LNHDA and CDR2 is SQIVND (reference sequence). This CDR3 is built from 15 residues. Trimming took 6 bases from V and 4 from J; bases not matched to a gene: 9. CDR3 in DNA: TGTGCCAGTAGCCAATACAGGGGTGACGGAAACACCATATATTTT. It yields the protein CASSQYRGDGNTIYF.

This clone was seen just once. The chain is built from TRBV5-1 and TRBJ2-3, with D possibly being TRBD2 (6 bases). CDR1 is SGHRS, CDR2 YFSETQ, per germline. V was cut by 0 bases and J by 3 bases, with 11 bases left in between. The CDR3 has 15 residues. This CDR3 is CASSLVAGPTDTQYF. The CDR3 DNA reads TGCGCCAGCAGCTTGGTTGCGGGGCCGACAGATACGCAGTATTTT.

This clone is a singleton in its sample. This chain connects TRBV7-3 to TRBJ2-6; 14 bases agree with TRBD2. Germline lookup yields CDR1 SGHTA and CDR2 FQGTGA. V shed 4 bases and J 4 bases; nucleotides not matched to a gene: 6. The CDR3 is 18 amino acids. The CDR3 loop reads CASSSGLAGGGGANVLTF. The CDR3 nucleotides read TGTGCCAGCAGCTCAGGACTAGCGGGAGGAGGGGGGGCCAACGTCCTGACTTTC.

The chain has TRBV7-9 and TRBJ1-6; the match to TRBD1 covers 7 bases. Trimming took 5 bases from V and 7 from J; bases not matched to a gene: 5. The CDR3 loop spans 14 amino acids. CDR1 and CDR2 (germline): SEHNR, FQNEAQ (reference sequence). The CDR3 loop reads CASSPGTVNSPLHF. CDR3 bases: TGTGCCAGCAGCCCCGGGACAGTCAATTCACCCCTCCACTTT.

CDR3 loop: CASSTGLAGGYEQYF. In nucleotides, the CDR3 is TGTGCCAGCAGCACCGGACTAGCGGGAGGTTACGAGCAGTACTTC. J is TRBJ2-7 and V is TRBV5-6, with 14 positions matching TRBD2. The CDR3 extends over 15 amino acids. The germline V gene has CDR1 SGHDT and CDR2 YYEEEE. J gave up 4 bases and V 4 bases, and 4 bases lay outside the gene matches.

The CDR3 is CASSVAVQPNTGELFF. In nucleotides, the CDR3 is TGTGCCAGCAGCGTAGCGGTACAGCCAAACACCGGGGAGCTGTTTTTT. This chain uses TRBV9 with TRBJ2-2; D is undetermined. The CDR3 length is 16 residues. Trimming shortened V by 0 bases and J by 2 bases, and 11 bases separated the two germline ends. Germline CDR1 and CDR2: SGDLS and YYNGEE.

V and J are TRBV28 and TRBJ2-2; TRBD1 agrees at 7 bases. CDR3 length: 15 amino acids. Germline loops: CDR1 MDHEN, CDR2 SYDVKM. With V trimmed by 3 bases and J by 4 bases, 5 bases remained unmatched. The CDR3 protein is CASSLWTGGTGELFF. The CDR3 DNA follows: TGTGCCAGCAGTTTGTGGACAGGAGGCACCGGGGAGCTGTTTTTT.

V and J are TRBV6-1 and TRBJ1-2, with TRBD1 identical over 8 bases. There are 17 residues in the CDR3. CDR1 and CDR2 from the germline V gene are MNHNS and SASEGT. V shed 2 bases and J 0 bases; nucleotides not matched to a gene: 8. CDR3 region: CASSELSGGSANYGYTF. CDR3 nucleotides: TGTGCCAGCAGTGAATTGTCAGGGGGCTCAGCTAACTATGGCTACACCTTC.

The chain is built from TRBV27 and TRBJ1-2, with a tentative D call TRBD1 (6 bases). Germline V gene data show CDR1 as MNHEY and CDR2 as SMNVEV (reference sequence). Trimming removed 6 bases at V and 2 bases at J, with 16 bases between. The CDR3 is 15 amino acids. The CDR3 sequence is CASRRGGGLNYGYTF. CDR3 coding DNA: TGTGCCAGCAGGAGGGGGGGAGGACTCAACTATGGCTACACCTTC.

The V call is TRBV27, the J call TRBJ1-4; tentative D call: TRBD1 (5 bases). Per germline, CDR1 MNHEY and CDR2 SMNVEV (reference sequence). V lost 6 bases to trimming and J lost 5 bases, with 13 bases between them. CDR3 length equals 14 residues. CDR3 protein: CASRETVSNEKLFF. The CDR3 DNA is TGTGCCAGCAGGGAGACAGTAAGCAATGAAAAACTGTTTTTT.

V is TRBV27 and J is TRBJ2-6; the D is unclear. This CDR3 is built from 15 residues. The ends were cut back, 5 bases at V and 0 bases at J, with 8 bases in the middle. CDR1 MNHEY and CDR2 SMNVEV come from the germline V gene (reference sequence). The CDR3 region is CASSPVSSGANVLTF. The CDR3 bases are TGTGCCAGCAGTCCCGTTAGCTCTGGGGCCAACGTCCTGACTTTC.